Listed below are T cell receptor beta chains from one sample, sequenced in a study of somatic mutations in cytotoxic T cells in rheumatoid arthritis. Sequencing used immunoSEQ multiplex PCR; TCRdb keeps in-frame clones, though not all of them. This table holds 5,600 or so clones, around 83% found once. The source material was CD8+ T cells sorted from blood. These receptors were obtained from an adult with rheumatoid arthritis. Both conserved end residues are part of each CDR3. D genes are given only for firm matches. Rows may omit the clone size; those that give it use once, few, many or a size class.

TRBJ2-3	.	TRBV28	.	CASSYTSGSMNTDTQYF	TGTGCCAGCAGTTATACCTCAGGATCTATGAACACAGATACGCAGTATTTT
TRBJ1-1	.	TRBV28	.	CASRPRTVNTEAFF	TGTGCCAGCAGGCCCAGGACGGTGAACACTGAAGCTTTCTTT
TRBJ1-4	.	TRBV7-9	TRBD1	CASSLETGVKEKLFF	TGTGCCAGCAGCTTAGAGACAGGGGTAAAGGAAAAACTGTTTTTT
TRBJ2-1	once	TRBV7-9	TRBD2	CASSSTLGLSYNEQFF	TGTGCCAGCAGTTCCACTCTGGGACTATCCTACAATGAGCAGTTCTTC
TRBJ2-7	.	TRBV6-6	TRBD1	CATNKLQGAEQYF	TGTGCCACCAACAAACTACAGGGGGCCGAGCAGTACTTC
TRBJ1-1	.	TRBV11-2	.	CASSLGVGRGFTEAFF	TGTGCCAGCAGCTTAGGAGTGGGGCGGGGGTTCACTGAAGCTTTCTTT
TRBJ2-6	.	TRBV27	.	CASSLTGTAFGANVLTF	TGTGCCAGCAGTTTAACCGGGACGGCTTTTGGGGCCAACGTCCTGACTTTC
TRBJ2-2	once	TRBV27	TRBD1	CASSFSRDRANTGELFF	TGTGCCAGCAGTTTTAGTAGGGACAGGGCCAACACCGGGGAGCTGTTTTTT
TRBJ2-1	.	TRBV6-4	TRBD2	CASSDETSGSREQFF	TGTGCCAGCAGTGACGAAACTAGCGGGAGTAGGGAGCAGTTCTTC
TRBJ2-3	.	TRBV27	.	CASSLGPDTQYF	TGTGCCAGCAGTTTGGGGCCAGATACGCAGTATTTT
TRBJ1-2	.	TRBV7-2	.	CASSRGGSYGYTF	TGTGCCAGCAGCCGGGGGGGTTCCTATGGCTACACCTTC
TRBJ2-1	.	TRBV7-3	.	CASSLGSSGYNEQFF	TGTGCCAGCAGCTTAGGAAGTAGCGGCTACAATGAGCAGTTCTTC
TRBJ2-6	.	TRBV6-5	.	CASSYSGGSGANVLTF	TGTGCCAGCAGTTACTCAGGAGGCTCTGGGGCCAACGTCCTGACTTTC
TRBJ2-7	.	TRBV2	.	CASSELWDKTYEQYF	TGTGCCAGCAGTGAATTATGGGACAAGACCTACGAGCAGTACTTC
TRBJ1-5	.	TRBV19	.	CASSIRGAGNQPQHF	TGTGCCAGTAGTATTCGGGGGGCCGGCAATCAGCCCCAGCATTTT
TRBJ1-5	.	TRBV6-1	.	CASSEYGALGQPQHF	TGTGCCAGCAGTGAATACGGGGCTTTGGGTCAGCCCCAGCATTTT
TRBJ2-1	.	TRBV7-9	.	CASSLARINEQFF	TGTGCCAGCAGCTTAGCGCGAATCAATGAGCAGTTCTTC
TRBJ2-1	.	TRBV7-9	TRBD2	CASYPPLAGEVDEQFF	TGTGCCTCGTACCCACCTTTAGCGGGGGAGGTTGATGAGCAGTTCTTC
TRBJ2-7	.	TRBV27	.	CASSRTPAGVSYEQYF	TGTGCCAGCAGTCGTACCCCCGCGGGCGTCTCCTACGAGCAGTACTTC
TRBJ1-1	few	TRBV6-4	TRBD1	CASSPRAGTGNTEAFF	TGTGCCAGCAGTCCACGGGCCGGGACAGGGAACACTGAAGCTTTCTTT
TRBJ1-4	.	TRBV29-1	TRBD1	CSVETGQTNEKLFF	TGCAGCGTTGAGACGGGACAGACTAATGAAAAACTGTTTTTT
TRBJ2-1	.	TRBV6-1	.	CASRVGTEQFF	TGTGCCAGCAGGGTGGGAACTGAGCAGTTCTTC
TRBJ2-3	.	TRBV28	.	CASSLMKGDTQYF	TGTGCCAGCAGTTTAATGAAGGGAGATACGCAGTATTTT
TRBJ2-1	.	TRBV4-1	.	CASSQDLGTGTAEQFF	TGCGCCAGCAGCCAAGATTTGGGAACAGGGACGGCTGAGCAGTTCTTC
TRBJ1-5	.	TRBV6-5	.	CAGPIQPQHF	TGTGCCGGTCCCATTCAGCCCCAGCATTTT
TRBJ2-2	.	TRBV9	.	CASSRVGGLDTGELFF	TGTGCCAGCAGCCGGGTCGGGGGGCTCGACACCGGGGAGCTGTTTTTT
TRBJ1-1	.	TRBV10-2	.	CASSEDNTEAFF	TGCGCCAGCAGTGAGGATAACACTGAAGCTTTCTTT
TRBJ2-7	.	TRBV27	TRBD1	CASSGTGGFYEQYF	TGTGCCAGCAGTGGGACAGGGGGGTTCTACGAGCAGTACTTC
TRBJ2-4	.	TRBV2	TRBD2	CASFIGLAGEGKNIQYF	TGTGCCAGTTTTATAGGACTAGCGGGAGAAGGCAAAAACATTCAGTACTTC
TRBJ2-7	.	TRBV6-1	TRBD2	CASSEGTSGPYEQYF	TGTGCCAGCAGTGAAGGGACTAGCGGCCCCTACGAGCAGTACTTC
TRBJ2-7	.	TRBV16	.	CASSQTLGRDHEQYF	TGTGCCAGCAGCCAAACCCTTGGCAGGGATCACGAGCAGTACTTC
TRBJ2-5	.	TRBV6-5	.	CASSYTNAFQETQYF	TGTGCCAGCAGTTACACTAACGCGTTCCAAGAGACCCAGTACTTC
TRBJ2-3	.	TRBV25-1	.	CASSELSLTDTQYF	TGTGCCAGCAGTGAATTAAGCCTCACAGATACGCAGTATTTT
TRBJ1-2	.	TRBV1	.	CTSSQDLKGSARSTNYGYTF	TGCACCAGCAGCCAAGATCTGAAAGGGTCGGCCAGGTCCACTAACTATGGCTACACCTTC
TRBJ2-7	once	TRBV7-9	.	CASSTDGGSVEQYF	TGTGCCAGCAGCACAGACGGGGGTTCGGTCGAGCAGTACTTC
TRBJ1-5	.	TRBV7-9	.	CASSLLEADDQPQHF	TGTGCCAGCAGCTTATTAGAGGCAGATGATCAGCCCCAGCATTTT
TRBJ2-2	.	TRBV30	TRBD1	CAWSVPGTGLKLDTGELFF	TGTGCCTGGAGTGTACCCGGGACAGGGTTGAAATTGGACACCGGGGAGCTGTTTTTT
TRBJ2-7	.	TRBV27	TRBD2	CASSLSGLAGVWEQYF	TGTGCCAGCAGTTTATCCGGACTAGCGGGAGTATGGGAGCAGTACTTC
TRBJ2-7	.	TRBV30	TRBD2	CAWSFEGGSEQYF	TGTGCCTGGAGTTTTGAGGGAGGGTCCGAGCAGTACTTC
TRBJ1-1	.	TRBV5-6	.	CASSPTPNTEAFF	TGTGCCAGCAGCCCGACCCCGAACACTGAAGCTTTCTTT
TRBJ1-2	.	TRBV27	.	CASSTSGVYGYTF	TGTGCCAGCAGCACTTCGGGGGTCTATGGCTACACCTTC
TRBJ2-3	.	TRBV14	TRBD2	CASSPREGPTDTQYF	TGTGCCAGCAGCCCACGGGAGGGTCCCACAGATACGCAGTATTTT
TRBJ2-7	.	TRBV4-3	TRBD2	CASSQAGRPHEQYF	TGCGCCAGCAGCCAAGCCGGGAGGCCCCACGAGCAGTACTTC
TRBJ1-1	.	TRBV7-2	.	CASSEYGHTEAFF	TGTGCCAGCAGCGAATACGGACACACTGAAGCTTTCTTT
TRBJ1-1	few	TRBV6-4	.	CASSDSAGAFTEAFF	TGTGCCAGCAGTGACTCCGCAGGGGCGTTCACTGAAGCTTTCTTT
TRBJ2-3	.	TRBV5-1	TRBD1	CASSGETGMETDTQYF	TGCGCCAGCAGCGGGGAGACAGGGATGGAAACAGATACGCAGTATTTT
TRBJ1-5	once	TRBV11-2	.	CASSPTGTDQPQHF	TGTGCCAGCAGCCCGACAGGCACGGATCAGCCCCAGCATTTT
TRBJ1-3	.	TRBV5-6	.	CASSLGWTRENTIYF	TGTGCCAGCAGCTTGGGATGGACACGAGAAAACACCATATATTTT
TRBJ1-1	once	TRBV15	.	CATSRDRGGTEAFF	TGTGCCACCAGCAGAGATAGGGGGGGGACTGAAGCTTTCTTT
TRBJ2-1	.	TRBV9	TRBD2	CASSVGLRLAGVDEQFF	TGTGCCAGCAGCGTAGGCCTTAGACTAGCGGGAGTAGATGAGCAGTTCTTC
TRBJ1-2	.	TRBV7-9	.	CASSLGVRYGYTF	TGTGCCAGCAGCTTAGGGGTTCGGTATGGCTACACCTTC
TRBJ1-1	.	TRBV9	.	CASSAVPRGASNTEAFF	TGTGCCAGCAGCGCCGTTCCCAGGGGAGCGTCGAACACTGAAGCTTTCTTT
TRBJ1-1	.	TRBV4-3	TRBD1	CASSLRGTEAFF	TGCGCCAGCAGCCTCAGGGGGACTGAAGCTTTCTTT
TRBJ2-3	.	TRBV4-3	TRBD2	CASSQRELAGGPTDTQYF	TGCGCCAGCAGCCAACGCGAACTAGCGGGAGGGCCCACAGATACGCAGTATTTT
TRBJ2-1	.	TRBV4-3	TRBD2	CASSQDWQAVVREGNEQFF	TGCGCCAGCAGCCAAGATTGGCAGGCGGTGGTGCGGGAGGGCAATGAGCAGTTCTTC
TRBJ2-6	.	TRBV19	.	CATSGRGLVSGANVLTF	TGTGCCACCTCCGGCAGGGGCCTTGTTTCTGGGGCCAACGTCCTGACTTTC
TRBJ2-7	.	TRBV6-5	TRBD2	CASRGLAGTTYEQYF	TGTGCCAGCAGGGGGCTAGCGGGAACCACCTACGAGCAGTACTTC
TRBJ2-1	.	TRBV5-6	.	CASSLSRGYYNEQFF	TGTGCCAGCAGCTTATCGAGGGGCTACTACAATGAGCAGTTCTTC
TRBJ1-5	once	TRBV27	.	CASSLSDGTPQHF	TGTGCCAGCAGTTTATCCGACGGGACGCCCCAGCATTTT